This TCR beta chain is from a study of T cells in Graves' hyperthyroidism and ophthalmopathy. RNA transcripts provided the source from which TCR beta CDR3 regions were amplified. A first-round RT-PCR of the TCR CDR3 used the HTBI primer set. MiXCR, applied by TCRdb to the multiplex PCR reads, yields one record per CDR3 protein. The top ten hold roughly 4.5% of the sample, which has roughly 560,000 distinct CDR3 sequences, approximately 14% seen once. Of note for this clonotype: This may be a read error, as it is one base from a much larger clone.

Germline V gene data show CDR1 as SQVTM and CDR2 as ANQGSEA. This CDR3 is built from 16 residues. The specimen was blood. This chain connects TRBV29-1 to TRBJ2-6; unclear D gene. This sequence was found in a woman in her thirties or forties with Graves' ophthalmopathy. The CDR3 DNA is TGCAGCGCCAGGACCGAATTGATCTCTTGGGCCAACGTCCTGACTTTC. Amino acid sequence: CSARTELISWANVLTF.